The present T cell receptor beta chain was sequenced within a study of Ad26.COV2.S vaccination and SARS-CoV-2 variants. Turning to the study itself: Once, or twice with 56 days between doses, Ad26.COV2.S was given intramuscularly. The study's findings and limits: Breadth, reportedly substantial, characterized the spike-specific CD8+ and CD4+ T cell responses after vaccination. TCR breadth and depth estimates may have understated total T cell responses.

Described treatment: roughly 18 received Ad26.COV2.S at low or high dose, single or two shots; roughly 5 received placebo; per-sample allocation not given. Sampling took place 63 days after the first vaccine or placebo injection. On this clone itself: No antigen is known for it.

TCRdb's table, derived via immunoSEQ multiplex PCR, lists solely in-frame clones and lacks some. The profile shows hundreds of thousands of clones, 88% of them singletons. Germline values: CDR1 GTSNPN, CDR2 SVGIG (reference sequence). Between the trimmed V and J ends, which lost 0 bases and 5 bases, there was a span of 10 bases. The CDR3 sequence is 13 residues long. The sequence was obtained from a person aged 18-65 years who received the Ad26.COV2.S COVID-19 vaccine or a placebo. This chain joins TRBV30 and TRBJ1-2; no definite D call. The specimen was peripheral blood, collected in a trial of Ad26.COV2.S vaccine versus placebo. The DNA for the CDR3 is TGTGCCTGGAGTGTACTTCCCGGATATGGCTACACCTTC. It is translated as CAWSVLPGYGYTF. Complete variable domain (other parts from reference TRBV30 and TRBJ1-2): SQTIHQWPATLVQPVGSPLSLECTVEGTSNPNLYWYRQAAGRGLQLLFYSVGIGQISSEVPQNLSASRPQDRQFILSSKKLLLSDSGFYLCAWSVLPGYGYTFGSGTRLTVV.